This TCR beta chain is drawn from a study of cytomegalovirus exposure and HLA in healthy donors. Study-level points and caveats: In a later analysis, DRB1 alleles had the most associated TCRs; HLA-C alleles the fewest. TCR beta chains numbering 164 were designated cytomegalovirus-associated.

CDR1 LNHDA and CDR2 SQIVND come from the germline V gene (reference sequence). CDR3 length: 15 residues. V lost 5 bases to trimming and J lost 6 bases; unmatched junction nucleotides: 11. In the case of this clone: What it binds is not known.

A multiplex PCR was run with 60 Vbeta primers and 13 Jbeta primers. Assay used: immunoSEQ multiplex PCR; TCRdb lists only in-frame clones, some missing. The table has about 89,000 clones, roughly three quarters seen once; the top ten hold more than 3.5%. The receptor's source is a man in his thirties or forties in good health and CMV-seronegative. The rearrangement links TRBV19 to TRBJ2-3, with TRBD1 matching 7 bases. Sequenced: PBMCs. The CDR3, as DNA: TGTGCCAGTAGTGTCAGACAGGGACCAATGGATACGCAGTATTTT. Its protein product is CASSVRQGPMDTQYF. The complete variable domain, with remaining parts taken from reference TRBV19 and TRBJ2-3, reads DGGITQSPKYLFRKEGQNVTLSCEQNLNHDAMYWYRQDPGQGLRLIYYSQIVNDFQKGDIAEGYSVSREKKESFPLTVTSAQKNPTAFYLCASSVRQGPMDTQYFGPGTRLTVL.